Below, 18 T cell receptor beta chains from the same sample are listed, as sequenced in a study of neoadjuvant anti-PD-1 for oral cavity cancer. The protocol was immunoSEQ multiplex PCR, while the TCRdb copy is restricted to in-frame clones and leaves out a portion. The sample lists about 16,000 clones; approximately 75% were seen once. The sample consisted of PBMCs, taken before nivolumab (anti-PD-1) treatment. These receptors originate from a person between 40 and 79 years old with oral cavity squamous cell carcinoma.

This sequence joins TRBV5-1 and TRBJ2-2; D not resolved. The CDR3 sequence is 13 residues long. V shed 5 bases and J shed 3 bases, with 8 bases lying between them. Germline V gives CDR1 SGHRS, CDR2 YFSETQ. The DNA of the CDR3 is TGCGCCAGCAGACTCGATGACACCGGGGAGCTGTTTTTT. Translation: CASRLDDTGELFF.

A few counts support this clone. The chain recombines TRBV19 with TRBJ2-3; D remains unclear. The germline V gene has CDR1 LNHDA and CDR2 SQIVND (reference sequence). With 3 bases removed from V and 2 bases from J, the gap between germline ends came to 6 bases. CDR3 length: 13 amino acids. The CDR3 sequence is CASSIAATDTQYF. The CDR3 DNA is TGTGCCAGTAGTATCGCCGCCACAGATACGCAGTATTTT.

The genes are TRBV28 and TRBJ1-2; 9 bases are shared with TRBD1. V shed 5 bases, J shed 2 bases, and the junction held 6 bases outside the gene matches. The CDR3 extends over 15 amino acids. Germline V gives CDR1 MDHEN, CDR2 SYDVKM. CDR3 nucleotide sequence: TGTGCCAGCAGTACTACAGGGGGCGCCAACTATGGCTACACCTTC. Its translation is CASSTTGGANYGYTF.

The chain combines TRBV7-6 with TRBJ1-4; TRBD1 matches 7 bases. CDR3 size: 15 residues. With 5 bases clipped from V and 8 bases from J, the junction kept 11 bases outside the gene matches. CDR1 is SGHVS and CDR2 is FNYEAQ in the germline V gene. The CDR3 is CASSVRGTHGEKLFF. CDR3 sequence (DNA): TGTGCCAGCAGCGTCAGGGGGACCCACGGGGAAAAACTGTTTTTT.

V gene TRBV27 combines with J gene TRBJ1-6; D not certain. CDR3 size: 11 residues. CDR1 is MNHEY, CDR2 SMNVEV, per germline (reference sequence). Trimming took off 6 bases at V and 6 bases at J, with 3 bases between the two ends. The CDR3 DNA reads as TGTGCCAGCAGGTTTAATTCACCCCTCCACTTT. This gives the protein CASRFNSPLHF.

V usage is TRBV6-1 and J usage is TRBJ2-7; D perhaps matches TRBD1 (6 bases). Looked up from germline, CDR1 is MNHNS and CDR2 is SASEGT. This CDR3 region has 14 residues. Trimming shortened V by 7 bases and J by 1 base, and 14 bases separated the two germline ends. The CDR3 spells CASIRQGTSYEQYF. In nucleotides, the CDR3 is TGTGCCAGCATTCGGCAGGGGACATCCTACGAGCAGTACTTC.

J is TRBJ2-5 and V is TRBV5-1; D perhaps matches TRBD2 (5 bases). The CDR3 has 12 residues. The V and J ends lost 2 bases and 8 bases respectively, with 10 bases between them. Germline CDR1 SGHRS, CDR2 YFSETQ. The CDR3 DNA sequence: TGCGCCAGCAGCTTACAACTAGATACCCAGTACTTC. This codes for CASSLQLDTQYF.

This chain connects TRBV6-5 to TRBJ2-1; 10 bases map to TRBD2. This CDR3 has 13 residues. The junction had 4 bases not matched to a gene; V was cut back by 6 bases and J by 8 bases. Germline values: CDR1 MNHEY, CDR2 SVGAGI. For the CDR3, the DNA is TGTGCCAGCAGGTGGACTAGCGGCTATGAGCAGTTCTTC. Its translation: CASRWTSGYEQFF.

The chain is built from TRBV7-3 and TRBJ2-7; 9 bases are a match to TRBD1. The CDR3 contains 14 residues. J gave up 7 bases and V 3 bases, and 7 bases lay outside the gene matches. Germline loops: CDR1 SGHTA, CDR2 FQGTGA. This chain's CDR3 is CASSLGTGTKEQYF. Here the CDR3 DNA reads TGTGCCAGCAGCTTGGGGACAGGGACGAAAGAGCAGTACTTC.

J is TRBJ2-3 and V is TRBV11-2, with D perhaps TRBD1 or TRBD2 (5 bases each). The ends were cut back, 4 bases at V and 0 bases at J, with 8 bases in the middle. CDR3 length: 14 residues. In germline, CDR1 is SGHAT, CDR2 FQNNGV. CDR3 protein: CASSSGTSTDTQYF. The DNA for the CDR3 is TGTGCCAGCAGCTCGGGGACCAGCACAGATACGCAGTATTTT.

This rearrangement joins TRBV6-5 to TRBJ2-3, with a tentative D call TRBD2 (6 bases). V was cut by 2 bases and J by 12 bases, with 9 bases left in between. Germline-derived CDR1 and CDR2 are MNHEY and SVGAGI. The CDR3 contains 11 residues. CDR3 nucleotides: TGTGCCAGCAGTTACGCGGGAAAACAGTATTTT. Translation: CASSYAGKQYF.

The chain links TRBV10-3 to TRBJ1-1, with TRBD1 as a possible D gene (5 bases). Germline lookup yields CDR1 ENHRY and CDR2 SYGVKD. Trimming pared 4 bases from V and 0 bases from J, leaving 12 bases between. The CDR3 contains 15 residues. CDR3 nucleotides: TGTGCCATCAGTGTCTGGGACGGGTTGAACACTGAAGCTTTCTTT. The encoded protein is CAISVWDGLNTEAFF.

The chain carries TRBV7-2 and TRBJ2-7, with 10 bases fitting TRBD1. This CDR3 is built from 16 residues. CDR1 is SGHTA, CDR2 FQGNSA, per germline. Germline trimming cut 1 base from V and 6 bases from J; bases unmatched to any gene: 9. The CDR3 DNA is TGTGCCAGCAGCTTAGGCGGGGGGACAGGGGTCTCCGAGCAGTACTTC. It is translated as CASSLGGGTGVSEQYF.

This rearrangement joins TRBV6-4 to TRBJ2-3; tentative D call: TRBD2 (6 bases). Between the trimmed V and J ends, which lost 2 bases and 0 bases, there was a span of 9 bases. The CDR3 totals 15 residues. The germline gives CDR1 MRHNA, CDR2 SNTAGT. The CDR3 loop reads CASSDLATSTDTQYF. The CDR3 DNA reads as TGTGCCAGCAGTGACCTAGCGACGAGCACAGATACGCAGTATTTT.

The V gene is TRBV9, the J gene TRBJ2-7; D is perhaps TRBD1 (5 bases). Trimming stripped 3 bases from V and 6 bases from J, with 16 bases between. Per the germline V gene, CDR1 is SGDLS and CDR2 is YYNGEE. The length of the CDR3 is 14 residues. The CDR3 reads CASSADSFPREQYF. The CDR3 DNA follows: TGTGCCAGCAGCGCAGACAGTTTCCCCCGCGAGCAGTACTTC.

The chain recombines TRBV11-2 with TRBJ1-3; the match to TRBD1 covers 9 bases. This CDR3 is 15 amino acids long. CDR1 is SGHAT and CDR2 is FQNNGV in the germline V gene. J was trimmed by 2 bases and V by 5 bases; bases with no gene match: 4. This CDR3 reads CASSGRQGAGNTIYF. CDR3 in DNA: TGTGCCAGCAGCGGTAGACAGGGGGCTGGAAACACCATATATTTT. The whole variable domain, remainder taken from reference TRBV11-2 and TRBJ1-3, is EAGVAQSPRYKIIEKRQSVAFWCNPISGHATLYWYQQILGQGPKLLIQFQNNGVVDDSQLPKDRFSAERLKGVDSTLKIQPAKLEDSAVYLCASSGRQGAGNTIYFGEGSWLTVV.

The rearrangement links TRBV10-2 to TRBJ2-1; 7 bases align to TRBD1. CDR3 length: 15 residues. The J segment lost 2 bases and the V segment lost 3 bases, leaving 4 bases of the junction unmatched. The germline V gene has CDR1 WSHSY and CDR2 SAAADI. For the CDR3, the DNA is TGCGCCAGCAGTGAAGGACAGGTGCCCTACAATGAGCAGTTCTTC. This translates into CASSEGQVPYNEQFF.

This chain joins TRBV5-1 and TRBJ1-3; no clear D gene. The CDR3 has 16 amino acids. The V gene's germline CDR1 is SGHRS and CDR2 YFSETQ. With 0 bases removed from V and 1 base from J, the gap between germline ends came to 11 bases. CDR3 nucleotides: TGCGCCAGCAGCTTGGCCGGCTACTTGTCTGGAAACACCATATATTTT. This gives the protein CASSLAGYLSGNTIYF.